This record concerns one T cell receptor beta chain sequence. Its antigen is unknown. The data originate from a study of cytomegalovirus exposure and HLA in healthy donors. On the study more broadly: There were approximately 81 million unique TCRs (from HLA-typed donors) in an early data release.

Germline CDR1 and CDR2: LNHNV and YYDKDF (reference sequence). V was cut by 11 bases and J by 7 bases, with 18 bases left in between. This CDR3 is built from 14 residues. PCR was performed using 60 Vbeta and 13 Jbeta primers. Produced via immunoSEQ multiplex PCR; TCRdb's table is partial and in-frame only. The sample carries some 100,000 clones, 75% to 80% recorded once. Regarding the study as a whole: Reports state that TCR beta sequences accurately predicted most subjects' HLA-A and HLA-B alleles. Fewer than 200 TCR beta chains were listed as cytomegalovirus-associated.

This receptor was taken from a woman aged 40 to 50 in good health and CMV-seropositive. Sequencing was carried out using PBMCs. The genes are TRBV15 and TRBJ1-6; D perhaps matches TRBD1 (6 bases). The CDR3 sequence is CAVRPGHRNSPLHF. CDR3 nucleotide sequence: TGTGCCGTACGACCGGGACACCGAAATTCACCCCTCCACTTT. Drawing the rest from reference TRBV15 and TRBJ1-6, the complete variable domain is DAMVIQNPRYQVTQFGKPVTLSCSQTLNHNVMYWYQQKSSQAPKLLFHYYDKDFNNEADTPDNFQSRRPNTSFCFLDIRSPGLGDTAMYLCAVRPGHRNSPLHFGNGTRLTVT.